The source of this TCR beta chain is a study of CD8 T cells in Susac syndrome. The RNA input was roughly 0.45 to 1 ug, and it was reverse transcribed with random hexamers. TCRdb processed the immunoSEQ multiplex PCR reads anew with MiXCR; each CDR3 protein has one entry. The sample holds roughly 140,000 distinct CDR3 sequences, approximately 94% seen once. High-throughput TCR beta sequencing covered peripheral CD8+ and CD4+ T cells. The TEMRA cells underwent FACS enrichment, while the CD8+ and CD4+ T cells underwent negative isolation. V gave up 5 bases and J gave up 2 bases; unmatched junction bases: 3. Germline V CDR1 and CDR2: LNHNV, YYDKDF (reference sequence). This CDR3 spans 14 amino acids. This clonotype has only one observation. As yet, its antigen is unknown. Study-wide points: TCR sequencing and HLA analysis covered a relatively small number of individuals.

The receptor was isolated from a human donor with multiple sclerosis. The chain couples TRBV15 to TRBJ2-7, with 10 bases aligning to TRBD1. The sample consisted of CD8+ T cells from PBMCs. CDR3 region: CATSDGTGAYEQYF. As DNA, the CDR3 is TGTGCCACCAGCGATGGGACAGGGGCCTACGAGCAGTACTTC.